What follows describes a single TCR beta chain. This sample is drawn from a study of blood T cell repertoires in COVID-19. Overall study: Whether acute or convalescent, the COVID-19 samples came from the United States, Italy and Spain. PBMCs, B-cell-depleted T cells, or T cells were the source of the cDNA or gDNA that made up the material.

Per the authors' pipeline: It was from reference gene primer amplification that nucleated cell counts were estimated. Produced via immunoSEQ multiplex PCR; TCRdb's table is partial and in-frame only. V and J calls and clone size are copied from that table; D and trimming were computed from the DNA. The sample has about 100,000 clones; 85% to 95% are singletons. Germline lookup yields CDR1 SGHTA and CDR2 FQGTGA. V shed 6 bases, J shed 3 bases, and the junction held 6 bases outside the gene matches. This CDR3 has 15 residues. Sequenced sample: peripheral blood. The sequence came from a man aged 55 to 70 with acute or convalescent COVID-19. The rearrangement links TRBV7-3 to TRBJ2-1; TRBD2 matches at 9 bases. The CDR3 nucleotides read TGTGCCAGCAGTCCAAGCGGGAGGTACTACAATGAGCAGTTCTTC. Translated, it gives CASSPSGRYYNEQFF.